The clone carrying this T cell receptor beta chain has only a few counts. Self-reported history from a screening survey and questionnaire set each donor's cohort. Here immunoSEQ multiplex PCR was the method, and the copy in TCRdb shows in-frame clones only, minus some. Of 200,000 to 250,000 clones in the sample, about 82% were seen once. The source of the sample is a study of blood T cell repertoires in COVID-19. Study-level information: The United States, Italy and Spain were the sources of the acute and convalescent COVID-19 samples.

This CDR3 is built from 12 residues. The receptor's source is a woman aged 50 to 65 who had recovered from COVID-19. Sequences were obtained from PBMCs or T cells enriched from blood (not recorded which). The V gene is TRBV21-1, the J gene TRBJ1-2. TRBV21-1 is a pseudogene locus. This CDR3 is CASRGGRNGYTF. The CDR3 coding sequence is TGTGCCAGCAGGGGGGGGAGAAATGGCTACACCTTC.